Presented here are 6 T cell receptor beta chains from one specimen sequenced in a study of tumor-infiltrating lymphocytes in primary liver carcinoma. The study co-extracted DNA and RNA from around 20-30 mg of unsorted bulk tissue. Total RNA (around 0.45 ug) served as template for TCR beta cDNA synthesis primed by a constant-region primer. For TCR beta, libraries were produced by three nested multiplex PCR rounds using slightly modified ARM-PCR. Running 10 cycles apiece, the first two PCR rounds relied on TRBV1-TRBV30 forward primers together with a C-beta reverse primer. MiXCR was run by TCRdb on the multiplex PCR reads, yielding one entry per CDR3 protein. The sample has roughly 78,000 distinct CDR3 sequences; over 55% are singletons. The sample was liver tumor tissue from sampling region 4. As to subset: tumor region T4, right-lateral pole. All receptors come from a woman aged 55 to 70 with primary liver carcinoma and hepatitis B virus infection.

In regard to this clonotype: Possible read error: a much larger clone is one base away. This sequence joins TRBV5-1 and TRBJ2-1; tentatively, D is TRBD1 (6 bases). The assigned J gene may be wrong: the sequence end matches TRBJ2-7 better. Germline CDR1 reads SGHRS; CDR2 reads YFSETQ. The CDR3 sequence is 14 residues long. CDR3 residues: CASSFPSRGNEQYF. In nucleotides, the CDR3 is TGCGCCAGCAGCTTCCCTAGCAGGGGCAATGAGCAGTACTTC.

This clonotype was found many times. This rearrangement joins TRBV4-2 to TRBJ2-3; D is perhaps TRBD1 (5 bases). Between the trimmed V and J ends, which lost 0 bases and 0 bases, there was a span of 7 bases. CDR3 length: 15 amino acids. Germline assignment: CDR1 LGHNA and CDR2 YNFKEQ. The CDR3 is CASSQDRASTDTQYF. For the CDR3, the DNA is TGTGCCAGCAGCCAAGACAGGGCTAGCACAGATACGCAGTATTTT.

This clonotype was picked up many times. The V and J genes are TRBV7-8 and TRBJ2-2, with D perhaps matching TRBD2 (6 bases). The germline CDR1 and CDR2 sequences are SGHVS and FQNEAQ. The CDR3 is 15 amino acids. V gave up 6 bases and J gave up 6 bases, with 17 bases separating them. Here the CDR3 DNA reads TGTGCCAGCAGTGACCCGGGACTTTCAGCCGGGGAGCTGTTTTTT. This encodes CASSDPGLSAGELFF.

At least ten counts were recorded for this clonotype. The gene calls are TRBV12-3 or TRBV12-4 and TRBJ2-7, with TRBD2 identical over 8 bases. This CDR3 spans 14 amino acids. After removal of 2 bases from V and 4 bases from J, the junction contained 4 bases not matched to a gene. CDR3 in DNA: TGTGCCAGCAGTTTACCGGGAGGGCGTTACGAGCAGTACTTC. This translates into CASSLPGGRYEQYF.

The chain uses TRBV11-3 and TRBJ2-1; D gene ambiguous. CDR3 size: 12 residues. CDR1 SGHNT and CDR2 YENEEA come from the germline V gene. Trimming shortened V by 0 bases and J by 8 bases, and 5 bases separated the two germline ends. The CDR3 DNA is TGTGCCAGCAGCTTAGAGGGGTATGAGCAGTTCTTC. It translates to CASSLEGYEQFF.

Notes on this clonotype: Given a much more abundant clone one base away, this may be a read error. The chain couples TRBV6-6 to TRBJ2-5, with TRBD1 matching 8 bases. Trimming at V came to 5 bases and at J to 9 bases, leaving 8 bases not matched to a gene. The CDR3 consists of 13 residues. Per germline, CDR1 MNHNY and CDR2 SVGAGI (reference sequence). CDR3 sequence (DNA): TGTGCCAGCAGTGACAGGGGTCGGAAGGCCCAGTACTTC. Encoded protein: CASSDRGRKAQYF.